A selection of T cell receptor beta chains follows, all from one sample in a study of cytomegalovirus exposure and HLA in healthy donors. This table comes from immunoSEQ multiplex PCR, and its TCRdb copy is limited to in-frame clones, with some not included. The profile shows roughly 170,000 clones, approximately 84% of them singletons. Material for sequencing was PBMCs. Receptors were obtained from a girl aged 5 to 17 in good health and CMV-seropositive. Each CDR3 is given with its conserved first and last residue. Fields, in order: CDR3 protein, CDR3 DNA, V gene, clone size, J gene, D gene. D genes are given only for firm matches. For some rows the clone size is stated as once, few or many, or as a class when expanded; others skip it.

cdr3_aa: CASSQVSGSKGDEQYF; cdr3_nt: TGCGCCAGCAGCCAAGTCTCGGGATCAAAAGGCGACGAGCAGTACTTC; v_call: TRBV4-1; clone_size: once; j_call: TRBJ2-7; d_call: .
cdr3_aa: CASSLRYGVVIAFF; cdr3_nt: TGTGCCAGCAGTTTACGGTACGGGGTTGTAATAGCTTTCTTT; v_call: TRBV27; clone_size: .; j_call: TRBJ1-1; d_call: .
cdr3_aa: CASSRQSTGAGNTIYF; cdr3_nt: TGTGCCAGCAGCCGCCAAAGTACAGGGGCCGGAAACACCATATATTTT; v_call: TRBV14; clone_size: .; j_call: TRBJ1-3; d_call: TRBD1
cdr3_aa: CASSYSGPHSYNEQFF; cdr3_nt: TGTGCCAGCAGTTACTCGGGGCCCCACTCCTACAATGAGCAGTTCTTC; v_call: TRBV6-5; clone_size: .; j_call: TRBJ2-1; d_call: .
cdr3_aa: CACSQMNTEAFF; cdr3_nt: TGTGCCTGTTCACAGATGAACACTGAAGCTTTCTTT; v_call: TRBV30; clone_size: .; j_call: TRBJ1-1; d_call: .
cdr3_aa: CASSRSDSNTEAFF; cdr3_nt: TGCGCCAGCAGCCGAAGCGACAGTAACACTGAAGCTTTCTTT; v_call: TRBV4-1; clone_size: .; j_call: TRBJ1-1; d_call: .
cdr3_aa: CASSPKRGGYNEQFF; cdr3_nt: TGCGCCAGCAGCCCAAAGCGGGGGGGGTACAATGAGCAGTTCTTC; v_call: TRBV5-1; clone_size: .; j_call: TRBJ2-1; d_call: TRBD2
cdr3_aa: CASSLVGLVLTGELFF; cdr3_nt: TGTGCCAGCAGCTTAGTGGGACTAGTCCTCACCGGGGAGCTGTTTTTT; v_call: TRBV7-2; clone_size: .; j_call: TRBJ2-2; d_call: TRBD2
cdr3_aa: CASSLEARHHTDTQYF; cdr3_nt: TGCGCCAGCAGCTTGGAGGCCCGACACCACACAGATACGCAGTATTTT; v_call: TRBV5-1; clone_size: .; j_call: TRBJ2-3; d_call: .
cdr3_aa: CASSKGAGLLNTEAFF; cdr3_nt: TGTGCCAGCAGCAAAGGGGCCGGACTGTTGAACACTGAAGCTTTCTTT; v_call: TRBV21-1; clone_size: once; j_call: TRBJ1-1; d_call: .
cdr3_aa: CASSLSGVSMGYTF; cdr3_nt: TGTGCCAGCAGCCTATCAGGGGTTTCCATGGGCTACACCTTC; v_call: TRBV5-8; clone_size: .; j_call: TRBJ1-2; d_call: .
cdr3_aa: CASRTSDSYNEQFF; cdr3_nt: TGTGCCAGCAGGACTAGCGACTCCTACAATGAGCAGTTCTTC; v_call: TRBV6-5; clone_size: few; j_call: TRBJ2-1; d_call: TRBD2
cdr3_aa: CASSYGDYGYTF; cdr3_nt: TGTGCCAGCAGCTACGGGGACTATGGCTACACCTTC; v_call: TRBV7-9; clone_size: .; j_call: TRBJ1-2; d_call: .
cdr3_aa: CASSIPGIEAFF; cdr3_nt: TGTGCCAGTAGTATTCCTGGCATTGAAGCTTTCTTT; v_call: TRBV19; clone_size: once; j_call: TRBJ1-1; d_call: .
cdr3_aa: CASSVSGGGSTDTQYF; cdr3_nt: TGTGCCAGCAGTGTTAGCGGGGGGGGGAGCACAGATACGCAGTATTTT; v_call: TRBV2; clone_size: .; j_call: TRBJ2-3; d_call: TRBD2
cdr3_aa: CASSLFSQAGGLYNEQFF; cdr3_nt: TGCGCCAGCAGCTTGTTCAGTCAAGCGGGGGGCCTGTACAATGAGCAGTTCTTC; v_call: TRBV5-1; clone_size: .; j_call: TRBJ2-1; d_call: TRBD2
cdr3_aa: CASSHSGYSNQPQHF; cdr3_nt: TGCGCCAGCAGCCACAGCGGTTATAGCAATCAGCCCCAGCATTTT; v_call: TRBV4-1; clone_size: .; j_call: TRBJ1-5; d_call: .
cdr3_aa: CASPSSTERGLTGELFF; cdr3_nt: TGTGCCAGCCCCTCCTCTACGGAGAGGGGGTTGACCGGGGAGCTGTTTTTT; v_call: TRBV7-9; clone_size: .; j_call: TRBJ2-2; d_call: .
cdr3_aa: CASSGRGLGFGNEKLFF; cdr3_nt: TGTGCCAGCAGTGGTCGAGGGTTAGGGTTCGGTAATGAAAAACTGTTTTTT; v_call: TRBV6-1; clone_size: .; j_call: TRBJ1-4; d_call: .
cdr3_aa: CASSADGGGDTQYF; cdr3_nt: TGTGCCAGCAGTGCAGACGGCGGGGGAGATACGCAGTATTTT; v_call: TRBV6-1; clone_size: .; j_call: TRBJ2-3; d_call: TRBD2
cdr3_aa: CASSLGLGDQPQHF; cdr3_nt: TGTGCCAGCAGCTTAGGTTTAGGGGATCAGCCCCAGCATTTT; v_call: TRBV7-2; clone_size: .; j_call: TRBJ1-5; d_call: .
cdr3_aa: CASSEALRGDEAFF; cdr3_nt: TGTGCCAGCAGTGAAGCCTTGCGGGGGGATGAAGCTTTCTTT; v_call: TRBV6-1; clone_size: .; j_call: TRBJ1-1; d_call: .
cdr3_aa: CASVGTGEYGYTF; cdr3_nt: TGTGCCAGCGTCGGGACAGGGGAATATGGCTACACCTTC; v_call: TRBV7-9; clone_size: .; j_call: TRBJ1-2; d_call: TRBD1
cdr3_aa: CASRAPRGMKTEAFF; cdr3_nt: TGTGCCAGCAGGGCCCCCAGGGGGATGAAAACTGAAGCTTTCTTT; v_call: TRBV6-5; clone_size: .; j_call: TRBJ1-1; d_call: TRBD1
cdr3_aa: CASSLLGQTNEQFF; cdr3_nt: TGCGCCAGCAGCTTGCTGGGACAAACCAATGAGCAGTTCTTC; v_call: TRBV5-1; clone_size: .; j_call: TRBJ2-1; d_call: .
cdr3_aa: CSGKRQGNYGYTF; cdr3_nt: TGCAGCGGGAAACGACAGGGCAACTATGGCTACACCTTC; v_call: TRBV29-1; clone_size: .; j_call: TRBJ1-2; d_call: TRBD1
cdr3_aa: CASSLTGTGLTEAFF; cdr3_nt: TGTGCCAGCAGTCTCACCGGGACAGGGTTGACTGAAGCTTTCTTT; v_call: TRBV6-1; clone_size: .; j_call: TRBJ1-1; d_call: TRBD1
cdr3_aa: CASSLRSAGQGNGYTF; cdr3_nt: TGCGCCAGCAGCCTCCGCAGTGCGGGACAGGGGAATGGCTACACCTTC; v_call: TRBV5-1; clone_size: once; j_call: TRBJ1-2; d_call: TRBD1
cdr3_aa: CASSIDRGHGYTF; cdr3_nt: TGTGCCAGTAGTATAGACAGGGGCCATGGCTACACCTTC; v_call: TRBV19; clone_size: .; j_call: TRBJ1-2; d_call: .
cdr3_aa: CASSYKGHHNSPLHF; cdr3_nt: TGTGCCAGCAGTTACAAGGGGCACCATAATTCACCCCTCCACTTT; v_call: TRBV6-5; clone_size: .; j_call: TRBJ1-6; d_call: .
cdr3_aa: CASSLYYQETQYF; cdr3_nt: TGTGCCAGCAGCTTGTACTACCAAGAGACCCAGTACTTC; v_call: TRBV5-5; clone_size: .; j_call: TRBJ2-5; d_call: .
cdr3_aa: CASSGYTDTQYF; cdr3_nt: TGTGCCAGCAGCGGTTACACAGATACGCAGTATTTT; v_call: TRBV9; clone_size: .; j_call: TRBJ2-3; d_call: .
cdr3_aa: CASIGGAAGDTQYF; cdr3_nt: TGTGCCAGTATAGGGGGGGCTGCGGGGGATACGCAGTATTTT; v_call: TRBV19; clone_size: few; j_call: TRBJ2-3; d_call: .
cdr3_aa: CASTPGPSPLHF; cdr3_nt: TGTGCCAGCACCCCTGGGCCGTCACCCCTCCACTTT; v_call: TRBV7-9; clone_size: .; j_call: TRBJ1-6; d_call: .
cdr3_aa: CAWGPQNTEAFF; cdr3_nt: TGTGCCTGGGGGCCCCAGAACACTGAAGCTTTCTTT; v_call: TRBV30; clone_size: .; j_call: TRBJ1-1; d_call: .
cdr3_aa: CACYRLEGSQETQYF; cdr3_nt: TGTGCCTGTTATCGACTAGAAGGATCTCAAGAGACCCAGTACTTC; v_call: TRBV30; clone_size: .; j_call: TRBJ2-5; d_call: .
cdr3_aa: CASIPMTGYEQYF; cdr3_nt: TGTGCCAGCATTCCCATGACGGGCTACGAGCAGTACTTC; v_call: TRBV2; clone_size: .; j_call: TRBJ2-7; d_call: .